This TCR beta chain stems from a study of tumor-infiltrating lymphocytes in primary liver carcinoma. Germline loops: CDR1 MNHEY, CDR2 SVGAGI. The CDR3 extends over 14 amino acids. V lost 9 bases to trimming and J lost 2 bases, with 16 bases between them. Co-extraction yielded RNA and DNA from 20-30 mg of unsorted bulk tissue. With a constant-region primer, TCR beta cDNA was made from around 520 ng of total RNA. Three nested multiplex PCR rounds, a slightly modified ARM-PCR, produced the libraries for TCR beta. PCR rounds one and two used TRBV1-TRBV30 forward primers with a C-beta reverse primer for around 11 cycles each. MiXCR was run by TCRdb on the multiplex PCR reads, yielding one entry per CDR3 protein. Of 55,000 to 65,000 distinct CDR3 sequences detected, about two thirds appear once; the ten largest clones hold approximately 52%.

What was sequenced was liver tumor tissue from sampling region 2. Noted subset: tumor region T2, inferior pole. The chain couples TRBV6-5 to TRBJ1-1, with D unclear. This TCR was recovered from a man between 40 and 49 years old with primary liver carcinoma and hepatitis B virus infection. The CDR3 region has the DNA TGTGCCAGTAGTGCTCCAAGGTTTAACACTGAAGCTTTCTTT. This gives the protein CASSAPRFNTEAFF.